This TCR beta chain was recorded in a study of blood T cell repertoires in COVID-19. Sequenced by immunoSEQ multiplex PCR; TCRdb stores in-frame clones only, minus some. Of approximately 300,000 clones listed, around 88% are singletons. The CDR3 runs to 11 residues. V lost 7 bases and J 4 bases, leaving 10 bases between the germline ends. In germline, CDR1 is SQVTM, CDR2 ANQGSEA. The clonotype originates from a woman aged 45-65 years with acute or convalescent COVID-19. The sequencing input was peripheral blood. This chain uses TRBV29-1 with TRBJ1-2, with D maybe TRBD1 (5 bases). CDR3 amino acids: CSGGTTYGYTF. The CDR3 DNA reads TGCAGCGGGGGGACTACCTATGGCTACACCTTC. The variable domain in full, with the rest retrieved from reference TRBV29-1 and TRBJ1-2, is SAVISQKPSRDICQRGTSLTIQCQVDSQVTMMFWYRQQPGQSLTLIATANQGSEATYESGFVIDKFPISRPNLTFSTLTVSNMSPEDSSIYLCSGGTTYGYTFGSGTRLTVV.